These 25 T cell receptor beta chains share one sample of origin, sequenced in a study of Ad26.COV2.S vaccination and SARS-CoV-2 variants. Treatment in this sample: over 15 received Ad26.COV2.S at low or high dose, single or two shots; about 5 received placebo; per-sample allocation not given. Samples came from day 63 after the first vaccine or placebo injection. Using immunoSEQ multiplex PCR, the repertoire was profiled, and TCRdb retains in-frame clones only, with some absent. The sample has some 340,000 clones; 85% are singletons. Sequenced here: peripheral blood, sampled in a trial of Ad26.COV2.S vaccine versus placebo. Receptor source: a person aged 18 to 65 who received the Ad26.COV2.S COVID-19 vaccine or a placebo.

The genes are TRBV7-9 and TRBJ2-3, with D maybe TRBD1 (6 bases). The V end was cut by 4 bases, the J end by 5 bases, with 13 bases between. In germline, CDR1 is SEHNR, CDR2 FQNEAQ (reference sequence). The CDR3 is made up of 14 amino acids. The CDR3 nucleotides are TGTGCCAGCAGCTCTACAGGGCTGGGAGATACGCAGTATTTT. This gives the protein CASSSTGLGDTQYF. Complete variable domain (other parts from reference TRBV7-9 and TRBJ2-3): DTGVSQNPRHKITKRGQNVTFRCDPISEHNRLYWYRQTLGQGPEFLTYFQNEAQLEKSRLLSDRFSAERPKGSFSTLEIQRTEQGDSAMYLCASSSTGLGDTQYFGPGTRLTVL.

The CDR3 region is CASRKTSGGGETQYF. CDR3 DNA sequence: TGTGCCAGCAGAAAGACTAGCGGGGGTGGAGAGACCCAGTACTTC. The chain couples TRBV6-5 to TRBJ2-5; 12 bases agree with TRBD2. The CDR3 sequence is 15 residues long. Germline loops: CDR1 MNHEY, CDR2 SVGAGI. V was clipped by 6 bases and J by 4 bases; unmatched bases: 6.

This clone showed up just a few times. The genes are TRBV4-2 and TRBJ2-7; a weak D match, TRBD1 (5 bases). Germline CDR1 LGHNA, CDR2 YNFKEQ. This CDR3 is 15 amino acids long. Trimming took 2 bases from V and 1 from J, leaving 12 bases between them. CDR3 sequence reads: CASSQYDSDSYEQYF. The CDR3 DNA reads as TGTGCCAGCAGCCAATACGACAGTGATTCCTACGAGCAGTACTTC.

This clone was recorded many times. The DNA for the CDR3 is TGTGCCAGCAGCTTCGGGAGGGGAAACTCCTATAATTCACCCCTCCACTTT. Amino acids: CASSFGRGNSYNSPLHF. V and J are TRBV7-9 and TRBJ1-6; the D gene is possibly TRBD1 (5 bases). CDR1 is SEHNR and CDR2 is FQNEAQ in the germline V gene (reference sequence). With 3 bases removed from V and 0 bases from J, the gap between germline ends came to 12 bases. The CDR3 is made up of 17 amino acids.

The chain recombines TRBV4-1 with TRBJ1-6, with a tentative D call TRBD1 (5 bases). V was clipped by 1 base and J by 6 bases, with 22 bases between them. CDR1 and CDR2 (germline): MGHRA, YSYEKL. The CDR3 has 19 residues. The CDR3: CASSQADLPGPVRNSPLHF. The CDR3 bases are TGCGCCAGCAGCCAAGCTGACCTCCCAGGGCCAGTCCGTAATTCACCCCTCCACTTT.

The V and J genes are TRBV3-1 (or the pseudogene TRBV3-2) and TRBJ2-2, with a possible D match to TRBD2 (7 bases). Trimming removed 0 bases at V and 5 bases at J, with 19 bases between. There are 18 residues in the CDR3. CDR1 LGHDT and CDR2 YNNKEL come from the germline V gene (reference sequence). The CDR3 DNA reads as TGTGCCAGCAGCCAAGAGAATTTCGGGGGGCCGGGTACCGGGGAGCTGTTTTTT. As protein: CASSQENFGGPGTGELFF.

The chain combines TRBV2 with TRBJ1-2; D call uncertain. Germline-derived CDR1 and CDR2 are SNHLY and FYNNEI. Trimming took off 3 bases at V and 8 bases at J, with 10 bases between the two ends. CDR3 length: 12 residues. The CDR3 sequence: CASSDLLDGYTF. For the CDR3, the DNA is TGTGCCAGCAGTGACCTCCTCGACGGCTACACCTTC.

CDR3 in DNA: TGTGCCAGCAGCCGATTTGGGGGCCCCATTGGTTCACCCCTCCACTTT. This gives the protein CASSRFGGPIGSPLHF. The J gene is TRBJ1-6, the V gene TRBV14, with D perhaps matching TRBD1 (6 bases). Trimming pared 4 bases from V and 9 bases from J, leaving 19 bases between. Germline values: CDR1 SGHDN, CDR2 FVKESK. The CDR3 is 16 amino acids.

The rearrangement joins TRBV12-3 or TRBV12-4 to TRBJ1-1, with D unclear. The V and J ends lost 2 bases and 7 bases respectively, with 5 bases between them. This CDR3 spans 11 amino acids. CDR3 loop: CASSLRIEAFF. CDR3 DNA: TGTGCCAGCAGTTTACGAATTGAAGCTTTCTTT.

The chain employs TRBV10-3 and TRBJ2-3; D is possibly TRBD2 (6 bases). Germline V gives CDR1 ENHRY, CDR2 SYGVKD. Deletions cut 3 bases from V and 4 bases from J, with 14 bases between. The CDR3 is 15 amino acids. CDR3 DNA: TGTGCCATCAGTGAAGTTGGGGGGTTAGCAGATACGCAGTATTTT. This codes for CAISEVGGLADTQYF.

The chain combines TRBV6-1 with TRBJ1-6, with D hard to call. There are 17 residues in the CDR3. V gave up 3 bases and J gave up 4 bases, with 16 bases separating them. The germline gives CDR1 MNHNS, CDR2 SASEGT. Here the CDR3 DNA reads TGTGCCAGCAGTGACCTCCCCCGACCCCAATATAATTCACCCCTCCACTTT. Encoded protein: CASSDLPRPQYNSPLHF.

This rearrangement joins TRBV5-1 to TRBJ1-3; a possible D gene is TRBD1 (6 bases). Trimming shortened V by 2 bases and J by 0 bases, and 12 bases separated the two germline ends. Looked up from germline, CDR1 is SGHRS and CDR2 is YFSETQ. This CDR3 contains 16 residues. The CDR3: CASSLTGPSSGNTIYF. The CDR3 DNA reads as TGCGCCAGCAGCTTAACAGGGCCGAGCTCTGGAAACACCATATATTTT.

Written as DNA, the CDR3 is TGCGCCAGCAGCTTATTAGGACAGAGCTCTGGAAACACCATATATTTT. Protein product: CASSLLGQSSGNTIYF. The chain recombines TRBV5-1 with TRBJ1-3; D is possibly TRBD1 (6 bases). The V gene's germline CDR1 is SGHRS and CDR2 YFSETQ. CDR3 length: 16 residues. The germline V and J ends were trimmed by 2 bases and 0 bases, with 12 bases remaining between them.

This clone was picked up a small number of times. The chain has TRBV4-1 and TRBJ1-1; tentative D call: TRBD1 (5 bases). This CDR3 has 14 amino acids. V shed 6 bases and J shed 1 base, with 12 bases lying between them. Germline CDR1 is MGHRA and CDR2 is YSYEKL. CDR3 DNA: TGCGCCAGCAGGCCCCTGGGGGGGAACACTGAAGCTTTCTTT. Translated: CASRPLGGNTEAFF.

The chain couples TRBV4-1 to TRBJ1-2, with TRBD1 identical over 10 bases. Per the germline V gene, CDR1 is MGHRA and CDR2 is YSYEKL. The CDR3 has 18 residues. With V trimmed by 3 bases and J by 0 bases, 10 bases remained unmatched. Here the CDR3 reads CASSHPGGQGTPNYGYTF. The CDR3, as DNA: TGCGCCAGCAGCCACCCCGGGGGACAGGGGACACCTAACTATGGCTACACCTTC.

This sequence joins TRBV6-1 and TRBJ1-1; a possible D gene is TRBD1 (5 bases). This CDR3 spans 13 amino acids. Germline V gives CDR1 MNHNS, CDR2 SASEGT. V dropped 2 bases and J dropped 4 bases, with 8 bases sitting between them. CDR3 DNA sequence: TGTGCCAGCAGTGAATTTGGGGGCACTGAAGCTTTCTTT. This sequence encodes CASSEFGGTEAFF.

The rearrangement links TRBV10-1 to TRBJ1-3, with D uncertain. In germline, CDR1 is WNHNN, CDR2 SYGVQD (reference sequence). V was shortened by 3 bases and J by 4 bases, with 10 bases between the two germline ends. The CDR3 has 14 residues. Here the CDR3 DNA reads TGCGCCAGCAGTGAAACTCGTTCGGGAAACACCATATATTTT. This codes for CASSETRSGNTIYF.

V usage is TRBV7-2 and J usage is TRBJ2-5; TRBD2 aligns across 10 bases. CDR1 is SGHTA and CDR2 is FQGNSA in the germline V gene. Losses at the gene ends were 5 bases for V and 4 bases for J; bases not matched to a gene: 10. The CDR3 covers 16 residues. For the CDR3, the DNA is TGTGCCAGCAGCCTAGAACGGACTAGCGGAGGAGAGACCCAGTACTTC. It yields the protein CASSLERTSGGETQYF.

This clone occurred once. The chain links TRBV5-5 to TRBJ1-2, with 7 bases that match TRBD1. Germline loops: CDR1 SGHKS, CDR2 YYEKEE (reference sequence). This CDR3 is built from 14 residues. Trimming took 0 bases from V and 4 from J; bases not matched to a gene: 3. In DNA, the CDR3 is TGTGCCAGCAGCTTGGATGGACAGGCCTATGGCTACACCTTC. Its translation: CASSLDGQAYGYTF.

The chain recombines TRBV12-3 or TRBV12-4 with TRBJ1-2; D gene unclear. V lost 2 bases and J lost 6, with 10 bases in between. This CDR3 is 13 amino acids long. CDR3 amino acids: CASSLRGGNGYTF. The CDR3 coding sequence is TGTGCCAGCAGTTTACGCGGAGGAAATGGCTACACCTTC.

The chain uses TRBV18 and TRBJ1-1; D unresolved. The CDR3 has 14 residues. Looked up from germline, CDR1 is KGHSH and CDR2 is LQKENI. The germline V and J ends were trimmed by 3 bases and 7 bases, with 15 bases remaining between them. CDR3 DNA: TGTGCCAGCTCACCGGGAGGACTTATGAGTGAAGCTTTCTTT. Amino acids: CASSPGGLMSEAFF.

This chain links TRBV6-5 with TRBJ1-2; 8 bases are a match to TRBD1. The CDR3 spans 16 residues. Germline values: CDR1 MNHEY, CDR2 SVGAGI. The V and J ends lost 0 bases and 5 bases, in that order; junction bases with no gene match: 8. The CDR3 DNA sequence: TGTGCCAGCAGTTACTCGACAGGACAGGGACATTATGGCTACACCTTC. It specifies CASSYSTGQGHYGYTF.

The chain recombines TRBV19 with TRBJ1-1; 8 bases fit TRBD1. Germline V CDR1 and CDR2: LNHDA, SQIVND (reference sequence). V shed 7 bases, J shed 0 bases, and the junction held 10 bases outside the gene matches. The CDR3 contains 16 residues. As DNA, the CDR3 is TGTGCCAGTATGGGACAGGCTATCCCGATGAACACTGAAGCTTTCTTT. Its translation: CASMGQAIPMNTEAFF.

The rearrangement joins TRBV13 to TRBJ2-7; 10 positions agree with TRBD1. The CDR3 runs to 16 residues. CDR1 is PRHDT, CDR2 FYEKMQ, per germline (reference sequence). With 0 bases clipped from V and 3 bases from J, the junction kept 5 bases outside the gene matches. Here the CDR3 reads CASSLGLGQGLYEQYF. The CDR3, as DNA: TGTGCCAGCAGCTTAGGCCTGGGACAGGGGCTCTACGAGCAGTACTTC.

The chain recombines TRBV6-5 with TRBJ2-1, with unresolved D. Germline lookup yields CDR1 MNHEY and CDR2 SVGAGI. The CDR3 length is 12 residues. V was cut by 7 bases and J by 0 bases, with 4 bases left in between. The CDR3 DNA reads TGTGCCAGCACAGTCTCCTACAATGAGCAGTTCTTC. Translation gives CASTVSYNEQFF.